In this sample, the clone carrying this T cell receptor beta chain turned up a few times. Repertoires were generated with immunoSEQ multiplex PCR, while TCRdb's copy carries only in-frame clones and drops some. The sample yields some 74,000 clones, about 92% seen once. The data are from a study of T cell changes during pregnancy in multiple sclerosis. The trim removed 4 bases at V and 6 bases at J, leaving 9 bases unmatched. Per the germline V gene, CDR1 is SGHNT and CDR2 is YYREEE (reference sequence). The CDR3 loop spans 15 amino acids. This chain uses TRBV5-4 with TRBJ2-1; TRBD2 matches 8 bases. This sequence originates from a female donor with multiple sclerosis, enrolled in a pregnancy study. The source was peripheral blood, collected before pregnancy. The CDR3 sequence is CASSPLAGLLNEQFF. The CDR3, as DNA: TGTGCCAGCAGCCCGCTAGCGGGCTTGCTCAATGAGCAGTTCTTC.